This T cell receptor beta chain was identified in a study of T cell repertoires in cytomegalovirus infection. Study-level information: Indicated by public TCR beta signatures were CMV infection and matching HLA type.

TCRdb redid the calling of the reads with MiXCR, one entry per CDR3 protein. The table shows around 280,000 distinct CDR3 sequences, with about a tenth occurring only once. At least ten counts were recorded for this clonotype. What it recognizes is unknown. Notes on the study in general: Cumulative frequency of public TCR beta families picked out carriers of CMV plus the relevant HLA. HLA-C-restricted CMV-specific TCR beta clonotypes were dominant in the ex vivo response.

Sequencing was done on a sample of PBMCs. The TCR was taken from a human donor in good health (CMV status not recorded). Some clones in this sample may be carry-over from other donors' samples.

The CDR3 DNA sequence: TGTGCCAGCAGCCTCTGGGCGGGGGGGCCCTCAGCCCAGGATACGCAGTATTTT. Its translation: CASSLWAGGPSAQDTQYF. The chain has TRBV7-2 and TRBJ2-3; 9 bases align to TRBD2. Germline loops: CDR1 SGHTA, CDR2 FQGNSA. V dropped 5 bases and J dropped 6; count of bases not matched to a gene: 18. The CDR3 contains 18 residues.